The rows below give T cell receptor beta chains drawn from one sample of a study of blood T cell repertoires in COVID-19. Assay: immunoSEQ multiplex PCR; the TCRdb copy retains only in-frame clones and omits some. Of about 140,000 clones in the sample, 86% were seen once. Sequencing input: peripheral blood. These TCRs come from a woman aged 55-70 years with acute or convalescent COVID-19. Each CDR3 is given with its conserved first and last residue.

TRBV5-6,TRBJ2-1,CASSFPRLVGSPDEQFF
TRBV7-8,TRBJ1-3,CASSPTGSGNTIYF
TRBV20-1,TRBJ2-3,CSASRLAGGYTDTQYF
TRBV19,TRBJ1-6,CASSLYNSPLHF
TRBV7-2,TRBJ2-6,CASRYGRQGSNSGANVLTF
TRBV2,TRBJ2-7,CASSGTGYEQYF
TRBV11-2,TRBJ2-7,CASSRDRDEQYF
TRBV19,TRBJ1-1,CATTSTEMNTEAFF
TRBV5-6,TRBJ1-1,CASSLVNTLSSTEAFF
TRBV3-1/TRBV3-2,TRBJ1-3,CASSQDRPGGNTIYF
TRBV7-9,TRBJ2-2,CASIQRGNARHPNTGELFF
TRBV4-3,TRBJ2-7,CASSQDTGAYEQYF
TRBV5-4,TRBJ2-7,CASSLGAGSDEQYF
TRBV9,TRBJ2-1,CASSPGGGQYNEQFF
TRBV4-2,TRBJ1-2,CASSQGTPGVGHYGYTF
TRBV18,TRBJ1-2,CASSPPSRGVDYGYTF
TRBV5-1,TRBJ1-6,CASSLAQITAPLHF
TRBV7-8,TRBJ2-1,CASSSSSDRTYNEQFF
TRBV6-5,TRBJ1-1,CASSRVGTEAFF
TRBV6-2/TRBV6-3,TRBJ2-7,CASSYSGATYEQYF
TRBV4-2,TRBJ2-1,CASSRRTGGNEQFF
TRBV6-1,TRBJ1-2,CASSEASGKGGYTF
TRBV14,TRBJ2-1,CASSQLQGAPLNEQFF
TRBV29-1,TRBJ2-2,CSVVGGLGDTGELFF
TRBV5-4,TRBJ1-2,CASSTGQGSAGYGYTF
TRBV9,TRBJ1-6,CASSVEGGWNSPLHF
TRBV20-1,TRBJ2-3,CSARHSDTQYF
TRBV11-3,TRBJ2-2,CASSSFWASGGTNTGELFF
TRBV3-1/TRBV3-2,TRBJ1-1,CASSQPRGTEAFF
TRBV9,TRBJ1-2,CASSSTGTSNYGYTF
TRBV11-2,TRBJ2-7,CASSFGDRKYEQYF
TRBV7-2,TRBJ1-1,CASSFGMNTEAFF
TRBV10-2,TRBJ2-2,CASSVPGIRELFF
TRBV18,TRBJ1-6,CASSQGQLEDSPLHF
TRBV4-1,TRBJ1-4,CASSQPDRDEEKLFF
TRBV19,TRBJ2-2,CASSIYRDTTGELFF
TRBV28,TRBJ1-1,CASALSGLRAFF
TRBV18,TRBJ1-3,CASSPGQGSGNTIYF
TRBV27,TRBJ2-1,CASSLTRMTGGSYNEQFF